What follows are 27 T cell receptor beta chains derived from one specimen sequenced in a study of T cells after yellow fever vaccination. TCRdb independently ran MiXCR on the 5' RACE reads; one entry per CDR3 protein. The table includes more than 250,000 distinct CDR3 sequences, around 6.8% detected once. The sequencing used PBMCs, collected approximately 47 days after the first yellow fever vaccination. The receptors originated from a man younger than 35 who received the YFV17D yellow fever vaccine.

V is TRBV5-1 and J is TRBJ2-1; D gene uncertain. The CDR3 has 14 amino acids. The germline gives CDR1 SGHRS, CDR2 YFSETQ. The V gene lost 0 bases and the J gene lost 6 bases, with 10 bases spanning the gap. CDR3 region: CASSLGDSGNEQFF. For the CDR3, the DNA is TGCGCCAGCAGCTTGGGAGACTCAGGCAATGAGCAGTTCTTC.

On this clonotype: This may come from a read error, since a much larger clone is one base off. The V and J genes are TRBV5-1 and TRBJ1-4; TRBD1 matches 10 bases. Germline assignment: CDR1 SGHRS and CDR2 YFSETQ. This CDR3 is built from 15 residues. The junction had 9 bases not matched to a gene; V was cut back by 6 bases and J by 7 bases. CDR3 DNA: TGCGCCAGCAACTCCGGGACAGGGGTTGGTGAAAAACTGTTTTTT. Its translation: CASNSGTGVGEKLFF.

The chain joins TRBV7-2 to TRBJ1-6; the match to TRBD1 covers 10 bases. CDR1 SGHTA and CDR2 FQGNSA come from the germline V gene. Trimming at V came to 5 bases and at J to 7 bases, leaving 2 bases not matched to a gene. The CDR3 length is 14 residues. The CDR3 is CASSADRGNSPLHF. The CDR3 coding sequence is TGTGCCAGCAGCGCGGACAGGGGGAATTCACCCCTCCACTTT. The full variable domain, with the rest looked up from reference TRBV7-2 and TRBJ1-6, is GAGVSQSPSNKVTEKGKDVELRCDPISGHTALYWYRQSLGQGLEFLIYFQGNSAPDKSGLPSDRFSAERTGGSVSTLTIQRTQQEDSAVYLCASSADRGNSPLHFGNGTRLTVT.

This clonotype was counted only a few times. The chain recombines TRBV9 with TRBJ2-2; 8 nucleotides line up with TRBD2. CDR3 length equals 17 residues. Trimming at V came to 4 bases and at J to 4 bases, leaving 12 bases not matched to a gene. Germline CDR1 SGDLS, CDR2 YYNGEE. The CDR3 DNA sequence: TGTGCCAGCAGCCAAACTCCGGGACTAGTGGCCACCGGGGAGCTGTTTTTT. Amino acid sequence: CASSQTPGLVATGELFF.

The chain joins TRBV9 to TRBJ1-6; TRBD1 aligns across 10 bases. This CDR3 region has 15 residues. V lost 3 bases and J lost 10; bases outside the gene matches: 7. CDR1 is SGDLS, CDR2 YYNGEE, per germline. CDR3: CASSGRDRGMSPLHF. The CDR3 DNA reads TGTGCCAGCAGCGGGCGGGACAGGGGTATGTCACCCCTCCACTTT. Variable domain in full (rest from reference TRBV9 and TRBJ1-6): DSGVTQTPKHLITATGQRVTLRCSPRSGDLSVYWYQQSLDQGLQFLIQYYNGEERAKGNILERFSAQQFPDLHSELNLSSLELGDSALYFCASSGRDRGMSPLHFGNGTRLTVT.

There are many counts of this clonotype. The J gene is TRBJ2-1, the V gene TRBV19; TRBD1 or TRBD2 may be the D gene (5 bases each). CDR3 size: 13 residues. V was shortened by 9 bases and J by 2 bases, with 11 bases between the two germline ends. Germline assignment: CDR1 LNHDA and CDR2 SQIVND (reference sequence). The DNA for the CDR3 is TGTGCCAGCCAGGGAGCGGCCTACAATGAGCAGTTCTTC. This sequence encodes CASQGAAYNEQFF.

The rearrangement links TRBV5-8 to TRBJ2-7; TRBD1 aligns across 10 bases. This CDR3 contains 15 residues. In germline, CDR1 is SGHTS, CDR2 YDEGEE. The CDR3, as DNA: TGTGCCAGCAGCTTAGGGACAGGGGCCACCTACGAGCGGTACGTC. This encodes CASSLGTGATYERYV.

With respect to this clonotype: The germline gene is not matched at one end of the junction; a read error may be the cause. The CDR3 protein is CASSQDNTDTLYF. The CDR3, as DNA: TGTGCCAGCAGCCAAGATAACACAGATACGCTGTATTTT. The genes are TRBV14 and TRBJ2-3, with unresolved D. This CDR3 comprises 13 residues. In germline, CDR1 is SGHDN, CDR2 FVKESK.

The chain uses TRBV3-1 and TRBJ2-1, with 7 bases matching TRBD1. CDR3 size: 13 residues. With V trimmed by 3 bases and J by 6 bases, 2 bases remained unmatched. CDR1 is LGHDT, CDR2 YNNKEL, per germline (reference sequence). CDR3 sequence reads: CASSHPGGNEQFF. CDR3 DNA sequence: TGTGCCAGCAGCCACCCAGGGGGCAATGAGCAGTTCTTC.

This chain joins TRBV6-1 and TRBJ2-5; TRBD2 agrees at 7 bases. From germline, CDR1 is MNHNS and CDR2 SASEGT. V dropped 7 bases and J dropped 5; count of bases not matched to a gene: 10. The CDR3 totals 14 residues. CDR3 sequence reads: CASKQAAGVETQYF. Written as DNA, the CDR3 is TGTGCCAGCAAGCAGGCGGCGGGGGTGGAGACCCAGTACTTC.

This clonotype was found a few times. CDR3 sequence reads: CASSLGQGGYEQYF. The CDR3 nucleotides read TGTGCCAGTAGTTTGGGACAGGGGGGCTACGAGCAGTACTTC. The chain links TRBV19 to TRBJ2-7, with TRBD1 matching 11 bases. The V gene end was trimmed by 5 bases and the J gene end by 3 bases; junction bases not matched to a gene: 3. Germline CDR1 and CDR2: LNHDA and SQIVND (reference sequence). The CDR3 sequence is 14 residues long. Full variable domain (missing parts from reference TRBV19 and TRBJ2-7): DGGITQSPKYLFRKEGQNVTLSCEQNLNHDAMYWYRQDPGQGLRLIYYSQIVNDFQKGDIAEGYSVSREKKESFPLTVTSAQKNPTAFYLCASSLGQGGYEQYFGPGTRLTVT.

The chain is built from TRBV5-4 and TRBJ2-3; 7 bases line up with TRBD1. CDR3 size: 15 residues. V was clipped by 5 bases and J by 2 bases; unmatched bases: 8. Germline values: CDR1 SGHNT, CDR2 YYREEE (reference sequence). CDR3 in amino acids: CASRGQTGVTDTQYF. The CDR3 DNA sequence: TGTGCCAGCAGAGGTCAAACAGGGGTCACAGATACGCAGTATTTT. The full variable domain, rest sourced from reference TRBV5-4 and TRBJ2-3, is ETGVTQSPTHLIKTRGQQVTLRCSSQSGHNTVSWYQQALGQGPQFIFQYYREEENGRGNFPPRFSGLQFPNYSSELNVNALELDDSALYLCASRGQTGVTDTQYFGPGTRLTVL.

This clonotype was counted many times. J is TRBJ1-2 and V is TRBV29-1; no reliable D call. Germline V gene lookup returns CDR1 SQVTM and CDR2 ANQGSEA. V gave up 1 base and J gave up 2 bases, with 5 bases separating them. The CDR3 totals 12 residues. The CDR3 nucleotides read TGCAGCGTTGAAGGAGAGAACTATGGCTACACCTTC. Amino acids: CSVEGENYGYTF.

This clonotype was picked up a small number of times. CDR3 nucleotide sequence: TGTGCCAGCACTGCACGGGGGGGATTGAACACTGAAGCTTTCTTT. Protein sequence: CASTARGGLNTEAFF. The chain links TRBV25-1 to TRBJ1-1; D might be TRBD1 (5 bases). The CDR3 contains 15 residues. CDR1 MGHDK and CDR2 SYGVNS come from the germline V gene. V shed 7 bases and J shed 0 bases, with 15 bases lying between them.

This clonotype was recorded a few times. The V and J genes are TRBV5-1 and TRBJ2-5; no clear D. V lost 0 bases to trimming and J lost 5 bases, with 5 bases between them. The CDR3 extends over 12 amino acids. Per the germline V gene, CDR1 is SGHRS and CDR2 is YFSETQ. The CDR3 loop reads CASSLAWETQYF. The CDR3 DNA is TGCGCCAGCAGCTTGGCCTGGGAGACCCAGTACTTC.

This clonotype was detected ten times or more. The V gene is TRBV29-1, the J gene TRBJ1-1, with D tentatively TRBD1 (5 bases). CDR1 SQVTM and CDR2 ANQGSEA come from the germline V gene. Trimming left V 5 bases short and J 4 bases short, with 11 bases between. The CDR3 is 12 amino acids. The CDR3 here is CSVFLQGTEAFF. CDR3 in DNA: TGCAGCGTTTTTCTGCAGGGCACTGAAGCTTTCTTT.

This clonotype occurred a few times. The gene calls are TRBV7-9 and TRBJ1-3; no firm D call. Trimming took 1 base from V and 0 from J, leaving 7 bases between them. Germline loops: CDR1 SEHNR, CDR2 FQNEAQ (reference sequence). The CDR3 length is 15 residues. CDR3 sequence (DNA): TGTGCCAGCAGCTTAGGTTGGGCCTCTGGAAACACCATATATTTT. Its protein is CASSLGWASGNTIYF.

This clonotype came up many times. The genes are TRBV6-2 or TRBV6-3 and TRBJ2-1; D is undetermined. The CDR3 runs 12 residues. V lost 9 bases, J lost 6 bases, and 12 bases lay in between. Germline values: CDR1 MNHEY, CDR2 SVGEGT. The CDR3 reads CARKRHLNEQFF. The CDR3 DNA follows: TGTGCCAGAAAGCGACACCTCAATGAGCAGTTCTTC.

The chain carries TRBV5-1 and TRBJ2-3; TRBD1 aligns across 10 bases. Looked up from germline, CDR1 is SGHRS and CDR2 is YFSETQ. The CDR3 covers 17 residues. The trim removed 0 bases at V and 2 bases at J, leaving 6 bases unmatched. The CDR3 spells CASSLGRDRGPTDTQYF. The CDR3 nucleotides are TGCGCCAGCAGCTTGGGCCGGGACAGGGGCCCCACAGATACGCAGTATTTT.

J is TRBJ2-3 and V is TRBV18; 8 bases match TRBD1. Trimming cost V 8 bases and J 1 base; bases outside gene matches: 5. From germline, CDR1 is KGHSH and CDR2 LQKENI. The CDR3 length is 14 residues. The CDR3 coding sequence is TGTGCCAGCAAAGGACAGGGAGGCACAGATACGCAGTATTTT. Translation gives CASKGQGGTDTQYF.

To note about this clonotype: It may be a read error: a sequence one base away is much more abundant. The chain combines TRBV7-8 with TRBJ2-3; 9 nucleotides agree with TRBD2. The CDR3 is 15 residues long. The ends lost 5 bases at V and 9 bases at J; junction bases unmatched: 12. Germline values: CDR1 SGHVS, CDR2 FQNEAQ. This CDR3 reads CASSHQRGERETQYF. CDR3 nucleotide sequence: TGTGCCAGCAGCCATCAGCGGGGGGAGAGGGAGACGCAGTATTTT.

This clonotype occurred many times. In DNA form, the CDR3 reads TGTGCCAGCAGGCGCGCCACGACGGGCAATCAGCCCCAGCATTTT. Its protein product is CASRRATTGNQPQHF. The chain links TRBV6-2 or TRBV6-3 to TRBJ1-5; D uncertain. Germline assignment: CDR1 MNHEY and CDR2 SVGEGT. The ends were cut back, 6 bases at V and 2 bases at J, with 14 bases in the middle. The CDR3 loop spans 15 amino acids.

This clonotype was detected a few times. The chain combines TRBV12-3 or TRBV12-4 with TRBJ2-4, with 7 bases identical to TRBD1. The CDR3 runs 16 residues. V was clipped by 5 bases and J by 7 bases; unmatched bases: 14. The CDR3 DNA sequence: TGTGCCAGCAGTAGCTACAGGGGCGGCAAGGGGAACATTCAGTACTTC. The encoded protein is CASSSYRGGKGNIQYF.

This clonotype was seen only a few times. The V gene is TRBV4-2, the J gene TRBJ2-1; no clear D. The CDR3 loop spans 12 amino acids. The V end lost 5 bases, the J end lost 7 bases, and 9 bases lay between the germline ends. Germline assignment: CDR1 LGHNA and CDR2 YNFKEQ. The CDR3 DNA sequence: TGTGCCAGCAGCGCACCTAGGAATGAGCAGTTCTTC. Its translation: CASSAPRNEQFF.

This clonotype was observed a handful of times. V is TRBV28 and J is TRBJ2-3; D may be TRBD1 (5 bases). In germline, CDR1 is MDHEN, CDR2 SYDVKM. The CDR3 spans 19 residues. V was cut by 6 bases and J by 0 bases, with 25 bases left in between. The CDR3 nucleotides read TGTGCCAGCAGCTTCTCGTGGCAGGGTGTCGATTCAAGCACAGATACGCAGTATTTT. Protein: CASSFSWQGVDSSTDTQYF.

This clonotype was seen more than once but under ten times. The chain joins TRBV10-1 to TRBJ2-3; TRBD2 might be the D (6 bases). The CDR3 length is 12 residues. Germline lookup yields CDR1 WNHNN and CDR2 SYGVQD (reference sequence). Deletions cut 10 bases from V and 0 bases from J, with 8 bases between. The CDR3 reads CATGTSTDTQYF. The CDR3 region has the DNA TGCGCCACCGGGACTAGCACAGATACGCAGTATTTT.

This clonotype appeared many times. DNA of the CDR3: TGTGCCAGCAGCTTGGCGGGGGAGGGGTACAATGAGCAGTTCTTC. Protein sequence: CASSLAGEGYNEQFF. The J gene is TRBJ2-1, the V gene TRBV7-8, with 7 bases identical to TRBD2. There are 15 residues in the CDR3. Germline V gives CDR1 SGHVS, CDR2 FQNEAQ. J was trimmed by 4 bases and V by 3 bases; bases with no gene match: 6.